The source of this T cell receptor (beta chain) is a study of T cell responses to AZD1222 COVID-19 vaccine. The CDR3 has 14 residues. Per germline, CDR1 SGDLS and CDR2 YYNGEE. Trimming shortened V by 0 bases and J by 2 bases, and 6 bases separated the two germline ends. The protocol was immunoSEQ multiplex PCR, while the TCRdb copy is restricted to in-frame clones and leaves out a portion. The sample includes approximately 180,000 clones, about 90% of them seen just once. The chain recombines TRBV9 with TRBJ2-1; a weak D match, TRBD2 (5 bases). The receptor was isolated from an adult in good health. Sequencing was performed on peripheral blood, taken on day 0 of AZD1222 vaccination. Written as DNA, the CDR3 is TGTGCCAGCAGCGTAGCGGGGACCTACAATGAGCAGTTCTTC. Protein: CASSVAGTYNEQFF.